This is a list of T cell receptor beta chains from one sample in a study of T cell responses to AZD1222 COVID-19 vaccine. Produced via immunoSEQ multiplex PCR; TCRdb's table is partial and in-frame only. The table includes tens of thousands of clones, roughly 87% detected once. This specimen was peripheral blood, taken 28 days after the second AZD1222 dose. These receptors were obtained from an adult who received the AZD1222 COVID-19 vaccine. Each CDR3 is given with its conserved first and last residue. A D gene is named only where the DNA matches it firmly. Some rows have no size entry. The others give once, few or many, or a class for an expanded clone.

j_gene,d_gene,v_gene,abundance,CDR3aa,CDR3nt
TRBJ2-3,TRBD2,TRBV28,.,CASATSGAITDTQYF,TGTGCCAGCGCGACTAGCGGGGCTATCACAGATACGCAGTATTTT
TRBJ2-5,TRBD1,TRBV19,few,CASSGDRGETQYF,TGTGCCAGTAGTGGAGACAGGGGAGAGACCCAGTACTTC
TRBJ1-2,.,TRBV11-2,once,CASSFIGDRSYGYTF,TGTGCCAGCAGCTTTATCGGCGACCGCAGCTATGGCTACACCTTC
TRBJ2-5,TRBD1,TRBV4-3,.,CASSPSGTGEGETQYF,TGCGCCAGCAGCCCCTCCGGGACAGGGGAGGGGGAGACCCAGTACTTC
TRBJ1-4,TRBD1,TRBV6-5,.,CASSDRGVNEKLFF,TGTGCCAGCAGCGACAGGGGGGTTAATGAAAAACTGTTTTTT
TRBJ1-1,TRBD1,TRBV7-6,.,CASSPSSQGGNTEAFF,TGTGCCAGCAGCCCGAGCTCGCAGGGGGGGAACACTGAAGCTTTCTTT
TRBJ1-3,.,TRBV30,.,CAWSAGNTIYF,TGTGCCTGGAGTGCTGGAAACACCATATATTTT
TRBJ2-3,TRBD1,TRBV10-3,.,CAINPDRGTDTQYF,TGTGCCATCAATCCCGACAGGGGCACAGATACGCAGTATTTT
TRBJ2-4,TRBD1,TRBV28,.,CASSLRGGAKNIQYF,TGTGCCAGCAGCCTCCGAGGGGGCGCCAAAAACATTCAGTACTTC
TRBJ1-2,.,TRBV11-1,once,CASSADVYGYTF,TGTGCCAGCAGCGCAGACGTCTATGGCTACACCTTC
TRBJ2-7,.,TRBV28,.,CASSSGVHEQYF,TGTGCCAGCAGTTCGGGTGTCCACGAGCAGTACTTC
TRBJ2-5,.,TRBV30,.,CAWSVSPLQETQYF,TGTGCCTGGAGTGTGAGCCCTCTCCAAGAGACCCAGTACTTC
TRBJ2-7,.,TRBV5-1,.,CASSLLGVGSYEQYF,TGCGCCAGCAGCTTGCTGGGGGTTGGTTCCTACGAGCAGTACTTC
TRBJ1-6,TRBD1,TRBV9,.,CASSPRQGPDSPLHF,TGTGCCAGCAGCCCCCGACAGGGTCCGGATTCACCCCTCCACTTT
TRBJ2-7,.,TRBV14,once,CASSQDSLIVSYEQYF,TGTGCCAGCAGCCAAGATTCCCTAATCGTATCCTACGAGCAGTACTTC
TRBJ1-1,.,TRBV11-3,.,CASSRGRQNTEAFF,TGTGCCAGCAGCCGGGGACGGCAGAACACTGAAGCTTTCTTT
TRBJ2-2,TRBD1,TRBV19,.,CASSRTGENTGELFF,TGTGCCAGTAGTCGGACAGGGGAGAACACCGGGGAGCTGTTTTTT
TRBJ2-1,.,TRBV5-5,once,CASSRKGNEQFF,TGTGCCAGCAGCCGGAAAGGCAATGAGCAGTTCTTC
TRBJ1-2,.,TRBV20-1,.,CSASLPQGYGYTF,TGCAGTGCTAGTCTCCCGCAGGGCTATGGCTACACCTTC
TRBJ1-4,TRBD1,TRBV5-8,.,CASSFGTGVGEKLFF,TGTGCCAGCAGCTTTGGGACAGGGGTTGGGGAAAAACTGTTTTTT
TRBJ2-1,TRBD2,TRBV19,.,CASRIAGGPLSYNEQFF,TGTGCCAGTAGGATAGCGGGGGGTCCCCTCTCCTACAATGAGCAGTTCTTC
TRBJ1-5,TRBD1,TRBV2,.,CASEAGQGNQPQHF,TGTGCCAGCGAAGCCGGACAGGGCAATCAGCCCCAGCATTTT
TRBJ1-1,.,TRBV27,.,CASSAQQHTEAFF,TGTGCCAGCAGTGCCCAACAGCACACTGAAGCTTTCTTT
TRBJ1-2,TRBD1,TRBV30,once,CAWTDRSYGYTF,TGTGCCTGGACGGACAGGAGCTATGGCTACACCTTC
TRBJ1-6,TRBD1,TRBV28,.,CASTLGQIGSSYNSPLHF,TGTGCCAGCACCTTGGGACAGATCGGGAGCTCCTATAATTCACCCCTCCACTTT
TRBJ1-1,.,TRBV11-2,.,CASSEVADTEAFF,TGTGCCAGCAGTGAGGTTGCCGACACTGAAGCTTTCTTT
TRBJ2-2,.,TRBV4-3,.,CASSQGYRTYKTGELFF,TGCGCCAGCAGCCAAGGGTATAGGACCTATAAAACCGGGGAGCTGTTTTTT
TRBJ1-1,TRBD1,TRBV30,.,CARTGDYTEAFF,TGTGCCAGGACAGGGGACTACACTGAAGCTTTCTTT
TRBJ2-2,.,TRBV30,.,CAWSVEGIGELFF,TGTGCCTGGAGTGTAGAGGGGATCGGGGAGCTGTTTTTT
TRBJ2-1,.,TRBV11-3,.,CASSLFRDNEQFF,TGTGCCAGCAGCTTATTCAGGGACAATGAGCAGTTCTTC
TRBJ1-2,TRBD1,TRBV19,.,CASSTTGGRNGYTF,TGTGCCAGTAGTACGACAGGGGGCCGGAATGGCTACACCTTC
TRBJ2-7,.,TRBV27,.,CASSSSREYEQYF,TGTGCCAGCAGTTCGTCCAGGGAATACGAGCAGTACTTC
TRBJ2-1,TRBD1,TRBV19,.,CASATGASRSEQFF,TGTGCCAGTGCAACAGGGGCCTCCCGGAGTGAGCAGTTCTTC
TRBJ2-6,.,TRBV7-8,.,CASSLVEGANVLTF,TGTGCCAGCAGCTTAGTCGAGGGGGCCAACGTCCTGACTTTC
TRBJ2-1,.,TRBV2,.,CASSESTAYNEQFF,TGTGCCAGCAGTGAGTCCACAGCATATAATGAGCAGTTCTTC
TRBJ1-5,.,TRBV2,.,CASSGTGKGGNQPQHF,TGTGCCAGCAGTGGCACAGGGAAGGGAGGCAATCAGCCCCAGCATTTT
TRBJ2-7,.,TRBV29-1,once,CSVETRTYEQYF,TGCAGCGTAGAGACCAGAACCTACGAGCAGTACTTC
TRBJ2-5,.,TRBV5-1,.,CASRKGTSGGETQYF,TGCGCCAGCAGGAAGGGGACTTCTGGGGGGGAGACCCAGTACTTC
TRBJ2-2,TRBD2,TRBV7-8,.,CASSTGTTNTGELFF,TGTGCCAGCAGTACCGGGACTACGAACACCGGGGAGCTGTTTTTT
TRBJ2-2,TRBD1,TRBV5-1,.,CASSPLGTANTGELFF,TGCGCCAGCAGCCCCTTGGGGACAGCGAACACCGGGGAGCTGTTTTTT